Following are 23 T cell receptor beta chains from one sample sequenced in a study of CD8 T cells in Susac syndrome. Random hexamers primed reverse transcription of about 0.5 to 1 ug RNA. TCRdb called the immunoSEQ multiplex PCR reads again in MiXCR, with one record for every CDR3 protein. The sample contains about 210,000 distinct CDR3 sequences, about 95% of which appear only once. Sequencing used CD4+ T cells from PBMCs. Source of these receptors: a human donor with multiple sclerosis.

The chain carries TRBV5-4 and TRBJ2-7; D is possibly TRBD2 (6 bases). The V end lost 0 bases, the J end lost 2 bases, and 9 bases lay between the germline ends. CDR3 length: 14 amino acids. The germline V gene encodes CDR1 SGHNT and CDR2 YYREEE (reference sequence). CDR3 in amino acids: CASSLEASAYEQYF. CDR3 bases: TGTGCCAGCAGCTTGGAAGCTAGCGCCTACGAGCAGTACTTC.

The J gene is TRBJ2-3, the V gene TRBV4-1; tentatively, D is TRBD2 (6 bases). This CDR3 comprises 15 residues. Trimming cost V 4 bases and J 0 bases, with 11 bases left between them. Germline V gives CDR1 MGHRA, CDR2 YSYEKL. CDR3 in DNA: TGCGCCAGCAGCCGAACTAGCTTAAGCACAGATACGCAGTATTTT. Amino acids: CASSRTSLSTDTQYF.

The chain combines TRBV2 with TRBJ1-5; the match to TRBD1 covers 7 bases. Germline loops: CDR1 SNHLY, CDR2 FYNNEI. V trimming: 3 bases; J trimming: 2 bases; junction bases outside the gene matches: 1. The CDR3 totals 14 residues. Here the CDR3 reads CASSDRGGNQPQHF. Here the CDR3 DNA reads TGTGCCAGCAGTGACAGGGGGGGCAATCAGCCCCAGCATTTT.

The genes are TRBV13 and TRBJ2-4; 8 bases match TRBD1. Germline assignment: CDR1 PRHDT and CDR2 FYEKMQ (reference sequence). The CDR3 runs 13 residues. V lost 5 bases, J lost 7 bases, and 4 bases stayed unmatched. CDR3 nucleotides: TGTGCCAGCAGCCGGACAGGGTTGAACATTCAGTACTTC. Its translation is CASSRTGLNIQYF.

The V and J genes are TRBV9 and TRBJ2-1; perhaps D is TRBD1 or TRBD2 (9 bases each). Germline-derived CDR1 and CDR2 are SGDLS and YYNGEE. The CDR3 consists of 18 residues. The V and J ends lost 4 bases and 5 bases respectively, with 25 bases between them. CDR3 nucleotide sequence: TGTGCCAGCAGCATCGGACAGGGGCGGGAGGGCCGTCACAATGAGCAGTTCTTC. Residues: CASSIGQGREGRHNEQFF.

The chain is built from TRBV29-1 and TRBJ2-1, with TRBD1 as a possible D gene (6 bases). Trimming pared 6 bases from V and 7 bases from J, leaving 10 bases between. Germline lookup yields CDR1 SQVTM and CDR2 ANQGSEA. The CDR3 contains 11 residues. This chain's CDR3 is CSVDRGNEQFF. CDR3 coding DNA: TGCAGCGTCGATAGGGGGAATGAGCAGTTCTTC.

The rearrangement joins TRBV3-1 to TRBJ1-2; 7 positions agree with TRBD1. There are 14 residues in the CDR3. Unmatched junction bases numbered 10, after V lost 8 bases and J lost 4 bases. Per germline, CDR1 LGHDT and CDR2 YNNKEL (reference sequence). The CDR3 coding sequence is TGTGCCAGCGGAAAGTACAGGGGCGGCTATGGCTACACCTTC. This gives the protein CASGKYRGGYGYTF.

CDR3 sequence: CASSRDRGPYGYTF. CDR3 DNA sequence: TGTGCCAGCAGCCGGGACAGGGGGCCCTATGGCTACACCTTC. This chain links TRBV2 with TRBJ1-2, with TRBD1 identical over 12 bases. The germline gives CDR1 SNHLY, CDR2 FYNNEI. J gave up 4 bases and V 6 bases, and 3 bases lay outside the gene matches. This CDR3 is built from 14 residues.

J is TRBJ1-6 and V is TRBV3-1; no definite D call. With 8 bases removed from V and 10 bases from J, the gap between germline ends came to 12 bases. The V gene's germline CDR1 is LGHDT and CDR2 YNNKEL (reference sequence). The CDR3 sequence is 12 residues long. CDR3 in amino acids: CASGEGTSPLHF. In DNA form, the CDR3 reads TGTGCCAGCGGGGAGGGAACGTCACCCCTCCACTTT. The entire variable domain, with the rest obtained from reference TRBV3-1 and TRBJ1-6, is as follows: DTAVSQTPKYLVTQMGNDKSIKCEQNLGHDTMYWYKQDSKKFLKIMFSYNNKELIINETVPNRFSPKSPDKAHLNLHINSLELGDSAVYFCASGEGTSPLHFGNGTRLTVT.

Here the CDR3 reads CSVLTGNYGYTF. CDR3 nucleotide sequence: TGCAGCGTTTTGACGGGCAACTATGGCTACACCTTC. The chain recombines TRBV29-1 with TRBJ1-2; D is ambiguous. The germline V and J ends were trimmed by 5 bases and 2 bases, with 9 bases remaining between them. Germline CDR1 and CDR2: SQVTM and ANQGSEA. The CDR3 is 12 amino acids.

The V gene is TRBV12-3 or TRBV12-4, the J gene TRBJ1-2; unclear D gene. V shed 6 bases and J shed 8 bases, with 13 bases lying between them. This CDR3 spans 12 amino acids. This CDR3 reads CASSSARLGYTF. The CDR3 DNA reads TGTGCCAGCAGCTCCGCGAGGTTGGGCTACACCTTC.

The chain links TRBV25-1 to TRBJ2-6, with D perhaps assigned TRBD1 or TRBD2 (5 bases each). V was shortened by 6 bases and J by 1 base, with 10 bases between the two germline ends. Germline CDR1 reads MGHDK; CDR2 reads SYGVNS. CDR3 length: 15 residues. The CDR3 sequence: CASSPEGSGANVLTF. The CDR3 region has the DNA TGTGCCAGCAGCCCCGAGGGGTCTGGGGCCAACGTCCTGACTTTC.

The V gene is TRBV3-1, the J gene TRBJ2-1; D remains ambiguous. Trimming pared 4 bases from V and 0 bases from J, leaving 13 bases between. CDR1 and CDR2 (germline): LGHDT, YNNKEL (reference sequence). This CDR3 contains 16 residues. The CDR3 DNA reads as TGTGCCAGCAGCCCCAACTTAATCAGCTCCTACAATGAGCAGTTCTTC. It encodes CASSPNLISSYNEQFF.

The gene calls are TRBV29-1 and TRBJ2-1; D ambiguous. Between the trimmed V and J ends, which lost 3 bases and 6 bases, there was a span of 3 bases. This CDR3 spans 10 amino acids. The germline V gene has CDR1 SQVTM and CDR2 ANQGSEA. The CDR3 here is CSVDVNEQFF. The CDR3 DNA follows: TGCAGCGTTGATGTCAATGAGCAGTTCTTC.

The CDR3 DNA is TGTGCCAGCAGCCAAGTAAGGGGCCATGGCTACACCTTC. Amino acid sequence: CASSQVRGHGYTF. The chain is built from TRBV3-1 and TRBJ1-2; the D gene is possibly TRBD1 (5 bases). Trimming shortened V by 1 base and J by 6 bases, and 9 bases separated the two germline ends. CDR1 is LGHDT, CDR2 YNNKEL, per germline (reference sequence). The CDR3 runs 13 residues.

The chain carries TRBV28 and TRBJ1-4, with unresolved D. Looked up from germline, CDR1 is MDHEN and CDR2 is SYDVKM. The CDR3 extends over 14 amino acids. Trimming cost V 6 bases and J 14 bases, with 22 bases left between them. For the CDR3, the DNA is TGTGCCAGCAGGGACTTTGGTAGGGCCACGGGGCTGTTTTTT. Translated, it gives CASRDFGRATGLFF.

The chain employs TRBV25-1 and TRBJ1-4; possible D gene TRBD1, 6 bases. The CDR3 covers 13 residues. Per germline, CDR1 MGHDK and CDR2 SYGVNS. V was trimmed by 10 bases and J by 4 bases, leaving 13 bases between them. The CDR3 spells CATRGFGNEKLFF. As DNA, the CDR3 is TGTGCCACTAGGGGGTTCGGTAATGAAAAACTGTTTTTT.

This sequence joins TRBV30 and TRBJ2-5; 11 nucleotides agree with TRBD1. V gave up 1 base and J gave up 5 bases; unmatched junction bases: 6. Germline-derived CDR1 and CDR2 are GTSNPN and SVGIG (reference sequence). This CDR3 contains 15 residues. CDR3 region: CAWSAGQGAGETQYF. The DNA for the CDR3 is TGTGCCTGGAGTGCCGGACAGGGGGCCGGGGAGACCCAGTACTTC. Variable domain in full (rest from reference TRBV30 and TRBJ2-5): SQTIHQWPATLVQPVGSPLSLECTVEGTSNPNLYWYRQAAGRGLQLLFYSVGIGQISSEVPQNLSASRPQDRQFILSSKKLLLSDSGFYLCAWSAGQGAGETQYFGPGTRLLVL.

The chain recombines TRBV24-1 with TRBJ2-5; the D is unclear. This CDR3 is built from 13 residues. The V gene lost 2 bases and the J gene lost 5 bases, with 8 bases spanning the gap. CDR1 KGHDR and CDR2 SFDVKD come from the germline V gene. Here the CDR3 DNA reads TGTGCCACCAGTGATTGGCTTGGGGAGACCCAGTACTTC. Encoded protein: CATSDWLGETQYF.

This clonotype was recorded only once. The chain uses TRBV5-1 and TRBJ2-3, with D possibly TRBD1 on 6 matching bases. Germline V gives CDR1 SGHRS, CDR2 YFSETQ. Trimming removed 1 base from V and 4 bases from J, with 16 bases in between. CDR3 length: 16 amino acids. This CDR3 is CASSLSTGFRADTQYF. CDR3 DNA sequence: TGCGCCAGCAGCTTGAGCACAGGGTTCAGGGCAGATACGCAGTATTTT.

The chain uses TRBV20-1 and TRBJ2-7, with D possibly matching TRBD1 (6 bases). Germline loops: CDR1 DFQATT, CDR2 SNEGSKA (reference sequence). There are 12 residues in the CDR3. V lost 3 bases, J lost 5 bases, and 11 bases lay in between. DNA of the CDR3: TGCAGTGCTAGTGGGGCAGGGGACGAGCAGTACTTC. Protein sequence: CSASGAGDEQYF.

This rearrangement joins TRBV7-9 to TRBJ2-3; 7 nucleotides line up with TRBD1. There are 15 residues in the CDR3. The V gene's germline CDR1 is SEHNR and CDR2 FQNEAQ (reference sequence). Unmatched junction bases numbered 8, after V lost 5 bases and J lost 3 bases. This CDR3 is CASSHRGESTDTQYF. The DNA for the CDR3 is TGTGCCAGCAGCCACAGGGGAGAAAGTACAGATACGCAGTATTTT.

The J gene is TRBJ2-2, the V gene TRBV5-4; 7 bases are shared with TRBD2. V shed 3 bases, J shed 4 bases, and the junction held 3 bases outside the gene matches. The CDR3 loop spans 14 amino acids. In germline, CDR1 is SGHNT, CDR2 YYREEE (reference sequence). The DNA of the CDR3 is TGTGCCAGCAGCTATAGCGGGTTCACCGGGGAGCTGTTTTTT. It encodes CASSYSGFTGELFF.